These 21 T cell receptor beta chains share one sample of origin, sequenced in a study of vaccination and CD4 T cells after COVID-19. Cultured CD4+ T cell DNA underwent sequencing with the Oncomine TCR Beta short-read assay. TCRdb reanalysed the PCR reads using MiXCR and keeps one entry per CDR3 protein. The sample lists approximately 25,000 distinct CDR3 sequences, about 56% occurring once. Antigen specificity for these receptors is unknown. Treatment defined: approximately 11-day PBMC culture with coronavirus spike peptide pools or control peptides (ViraFEST assay). The sequenced sample consisted of CD4+ T cells from blood, cultured in vitro. These TCRs come from a human donor who had recovered from COVID-19.

V gene TRBV15 combines with J gene TRBJ1-5; TRBD1 might be the D (6 bases). V gave up 5 bases and J gave up 6 bases, with 20 bases separating them. The length of the CDR3 is 16 residues. From germline, CDR1 is LNHNV and CDR2 YYDKDF (reference sequence). CDR3 amino acids: CATSPRSGARGQPQHF. Written as DNA, the CDR3 is TGTGCCACCAGCCCCCGCTCGGGGGCGCGAGGTCAGCCCCAGCATTTT.

The V call is TRBV28, the J call TRBJ2-4; either TRBD1 or TRBD2 may supply D (6 bases each). CDR1 and CDR2 (germline): MDHEN, SYDVKM. V gave up 1 base and J gave up 15 bases, with 13 bases separating them. This CDR3 region has 12 residues. This chain's CDR3 is CASSLFGGQGYF. In nucleotides, the CDR3 is TGTGCCAGCAGTTTATTTGGGGGGCAGGGGTACTTC.

This chain uses TRBV29-1 with TRBJ2-7; 9 bases match TRBD1. The V and J ends lost 7 bases and 5 bases, in that order; junction bases with no gene match: 12. Germline V CDR1 and CDR2: SQVTM, ANQGSEA. This CDR3 is 14 amino acids long. CDR3 in amino acids: CSETDGTGMDEQYF. The CDR3 DNA is TGCAGCGAGACTGACGGGACAGGGATGGACGAGCAGTACTTC.

This chain links TRBV29-1 with TRBJ2-7, with D perhaps being TRBD1 or TRBD2 (5 bases each). Trimming removed 0 bases from V and 1 base from J, with 10 bases in between. Germline assignment: CDR1 SQVTM and CDR2 ANQGSEA. The CDR3 length is 14 residues. In nucleotides, the CDR3 is TGCAGCGTTGAAGACATCGGGACGTCCTACGAGCAGTACTTC. Residues: CSVEDIGTSYEQYF.

The genes are TRBV19 and TRBJ1-5; maybe TRBD1 (6 bases). The length of the CDR3 is 14 residues. Germline V lookup: CDR1 LNHDA, CDR2 SQIVND (reference sequence). V lost 6 bases and J lost 6, with 15 bases in between. The CDR3 loop reads CASSSTGDSQPQHF. The CDR3 DNA sequence: TGTGCCAGTAGCTCGACAGGTGATAGTCAGCCCCAGCATTTT. Together with reference TRBV19 and TRBJ1-5, the CDR3 gives the full variable domain: DGGITQSPKYLFRKEGQNVTLSCEQNLNHDAMYWYRQDPGQGLRLIYYSQIVNDFQKGDIAEGYSVSREKKESFPLTVTSAQKNPTAFYLCASSSTGDSQPQHFGDGTRLSIL.

The gene calls are TRBV30 and TRBJ1-6; D gene uncertain. Trimming left V 2 bases short and J 10 bases short, with 18 bases between. Germline V CDR1 and CDR2: GTSNPN, SVGIG (reference sequence). The CDR3 runs to 15 residues. The CDR3 DNA follows: TGTGCCTGGAGTATCCGGACGTCCAGAGCGTCACCCCTCCACTTT. Its protein product is CAWSIRTSRASPLHF.

This clonotype was counted a few times. This chain connects TRBV27 to TRBJ2-7; TRBD1 aligns across 10 bases. The CDR3 has 14 amino acids. Germline lookup yields CDR1 MNHEY and CDR2 SMNVEV (reference sequence). V lost 2 bases and J lost 10; bases outside the gene matches: 8. The CDR3 sequence: CASSLGRTGGTQYF. Here the CDR3 DNA reads TGTGCCAGCAGTTTAGGGAGGACAGGGGGGACTCAGTACTTC.

This clonotype appeared a few times. The chain carries TRBV27 and TRBJ1-5; D is possibly TRBD1 (5 bases). The ends were cut back, 8 bases at V and 4 bases at J, with 15 bases in the middle. This CDR3 is built from 14 residues. CDR1 and CDR2 from the germline V gene are MNHEY and SMNVEV (reference sequence). The CDR3 nucleotides are TGTGCCAGCTGGGGCCCGTCCATTAATCAGCCCCAGCATTTT. This sequence encodes CASWGPSINQPQHF.

This clonotype was observed a few times. The rearrangement joins TRBV24-1 to TRBJ2-1; perhaps TRBD1 as D (6 bases). Between the trimmed V and J ends, which lost 1 base and 5 bases, there was a span of 14 bases. CDR1 KGHDR and CDR2 SFDVKD come from the germline V gene. The CDR3 is 16 amino acids. Here the CDR3 reads CATSDFGQGINNEQFF. The CDR3 DNA is TGTGCCACCAGTGATTTTGGGCAGGGGATCAACAATGAGCAGTTCTTC.

V usage is TRBV28 and J usage is TRBJ1-2; no clear D. V was shortened by 10 bases and J by 4 bases, with 13 bases between the two germline ends. Germline CDR1 reads MDHEN; CDR2 reads SYDVKM. This CDR3 comprises 12 residues. CDR3 residues: CAIPDTSYGYTF. In DNA form, the CDR3 reads TGTGCCATCCCAGACACGTCCTATGGCTACACCTTC.

The CDR3 spells CASSQKAGELFF. CDR3 DNA: TGTGCCAGCAGCCAGAAGGCCGGGGAGCTGTTTTTT. The gene calls are TRBV14 and TRBJ2-2; D gene uncertain. The V and J ends lost 3 bases and 6 bases respectively, with 5 bases between them. CDR3 size: 12 residues. The germline V gene has CDR1 SGHDN and CDR2 FVKESK.

This chain connects TRBV20-1 to TRBJ1-1; D is ambiguous. Germline V gives CDR1 DFQATT, CDR2 SNEGSKA (reference sequence). Deletions cut 3 bases from V and 0 bases from J, with 17 bases between. CDR3 length equals 16 residues. The CDR3 DNA sequence: TGCAGTGCTAGCTCGGAGGAGAGGGCGTTGAACACTGAAGCTTTCTTT. Amino acid sequence: CSASSEERALNTEAFF.

The chain combines TRBV6-1 with TRBJ1-5, with D possibly matching TRBD1 (5 bases). V dropped 7 bases and J dropped 0 bases, with 16 bases sitting between them. The length of the CDR3 is 16 residues. Germline loops: CDR1 MNHNS, CDR2 SASEGT. CDR3 sequence (DNA): TGTGCCAGCATCAACAGTGGTGGGGGTAGCAATCAGCCCCAGCATTTT. This codes for CASINSGGGSNQPQHF.

This chain uses TRBV28 with TRBJ2-3; TRBD2 aligns across 10 bases. This CDR3 spans 17 amino acids. The germline V gene has CDR1 MDHEN and CDR2 SYDVKM. V was pared by 3 bases and J by 8 bases, with 14 bases of the junction left unmatched. The CDR3 reads CASSFGTSAALGRTQYF. The CDR3 bases are TGTGCCAGCAGTTTCGGGACTAGCGCTGCGTTGGGTCGTACGCAGTATTTT.

The chain combines TRBV5-1 with TRBJ1-1; D is perhaps TRBD1 (5 bases). V was pared by 3 bases and J by 9 bases, with 18 bases between. The CDR3 totals 14 residues. Germline V gene sequence: CDR1 SGHRS, CDR2 YFSETQ. The CDR3 DNA sequence: TGCGCCAGCAGCTCCCTTGGGCAGGGTGGGCAAGCTTTCTTT. Protein sequence: CASSSLGQGGQAFF. Based on the CDR3 plus reference TRBV5-1 and TRBJ1-1, the full variable domain is KAGVTQTPRYLIKTRGQQVTLSCSPISGHRSVSWYQQTPGQGLQFLFEYFSETQRNKGNFPGRFSGRQFSNSRSEMNVSTLELGDSALYLCASSSLGQGGQAFFGQGTRLTVV.

The J gene is TRBJ1-5, the V gene TRBV5-1, with D perhaps TRBD1 (6 bases). The CDR3 loop spans 15 amino acids. V gave up 0 bases and J gave up 1 base, with 8 bases separating them. The V gene's germline CDR1 is SGHRS and CDR2 YFSETQ. CDR3 bases: TGCGCCAGCAGCTTGGGGGGGCCGAGCAATCAGCCCCAGCATTTT. Protein product: CASSLGGPSNQPQHF. The full variable domain, its missing parts supplied by reference TRBV5-1 and TRBJ1-5, is KAGVTQTPRYLIKTRGQQVTLSCSPISGHRSVSWYQQTPGQGLQFLFEYFSETQRNKGNFPGRFSGRQFSNSRSEMNVSTLELGDSALYLCASSLGGPSNQPQHFGDGTRLSIL.

This clonotype is labeled medium-sized. The chain uses TRBV20-1 and TRBJ1-2; 8 bases agree with TRBD1. The CDR3 consists of 16 residues. Germline V gene lookup returns CDR1 DFQATT and CDR2 SNEGSKA (reference sequence). The junction had 13 bases not matched to a gene; V was cut back by 3 bases and J by 4 bases. The CDR3 DNA sequence: TGCAGTGCTAGGGAACCCCAGGGGGCTCAGAGCTATGGCTACACCTTC. This encodes CSAREPQGAQSYGYTF.

The genes are TRBV4-3 and TRBJ2-7; D may correspond to TRBD1 or TRBD2 (6 bases each). CDR1 LGHNA and CDR2 YSLEER come from the germline V gene. The length of the CDR3 is 17 residues. Trimming removed 0 bases at V and 5 bases at J, with 20 bases between. The CDR3: CASSQEGKGQWGDEQYF. The CDR3 nucleotides read TGCGCCAGCAGCCAAGAGGGGAAGGGACAATGGGGGGACGAGCAGTACTTC.

This clonotype was observed a handful of times. This chain connects TRBV27 to TRBJ2-7; the match to TRBD2 covers 8 bases. Germline CDR1 and CDR2: MNHEY and SMNVEV (reference sequence). Trimming removed 4 bases from V and 0 bases from J; junction bases left unmatched: 8. The CDR3 sequence is 16 residues long. The CDR3 is CASSSTERGLSYEQYF. CDR3 bases: TGTGCCAGCAGTTCCACTGAGCGGGGGCTCTCCTACGAGCAGTACTTC.

The chain has TRBV28 and TRBJ1-5; no definite D call. Between the trimmed V and J ends, which lost 5 bases and 10 bases, there was a span of 15 bases. Germline CDR1 MDHEN, CDR2 SYDVKM. The CDR3 is 13 residues long. CDR3 bases: TGTGCCAGCAGTATACCGATACTTGGACCCCAGCATTTT. It is translated as CASSIPILGPQHF.

This chain connects TRBV28 to TRBJ2-6, with unresolved D. From germline, CDR1 is MDHEN and CDR2 SYDVKM. This CDR3 has 15 amino acids. Deletions cut 4 bases from V and 0 bases from J, with 7 bases between. Here the CDR3 reads CASSSPGSGANVLTF. CDR3 coding DNA: TGTGCCAGCAGTTCCCCGGGCTCTGGGGCCAACGTCCTGACTTTC.